These 13 T cell receptor beta chains share one sample of origin, sequenced in a study of cytomegalovirus exposure and HLA in healthy donors. The PCR used 60 Vbeta and 13 Jbeta primers. The protocol was immunoSEQ multiplex PCR, while the TCRdb copy is restricted to in-frame clones and leaves out a portion. This sample's clone table lists roughly 60,000 clones. The sample taken for sequencing was PBMCs. These receptors were collected from a woman younger than 30 in good health and CMV-seronegative.

The J gene is TRBJ2-1, the V gene TRBV4-1; TRBD2 might be the D (6 bases). This CDR3 has 13 residues. The germline V and J ends were trimmed by 0 bases and 16 bases, with 16 bases remaining between them. CDR1 is MGHRA and CDR2 is YSYEKL in the germline V gene. DNA for the CDR3: TGCGCCAGCAGCCAAGATCGGGGGAGAATTGGATTCTTC. It translates to CASSQDRGRIGFF.

For this clone: The sample has other DNA sequences that encode this CDR3 too. This rearrangement joins TRBV29-1 to TRBJ1-1; TRBD1 agrees at 7 bases. The CDR3 extends over 15 amino acids. From germline, CDR1 is SQVTM and CDR2 ANQGSEA. V gave up 4 bases and J gave up 4 bases; unmatched junction bases: 12. The CDR3 coding sequence is TGCAGCGTTGGTTACAAACAGGGGAAAGGCACTGAAGCTTTCTTT. It translates to CSVGYKQGKGTEAFF.

J is TRBJ1-2 and V is TRBV5-1; a weak D match, TRBD1 (5 bases). CDR1 and CDR2 from the germline V gene are SGHRS and YFSETQ. Trimming pared 0 bases from V and 0 bases from J, leaving 15 bases between. This CDR3 is 17 amino acids long. Written as DNA, the CDR3 is TGCGCCAGCAGCTTGGGAGTGGGGACTCCGACTAACTATGGCTACACCTTC. This translates into CASSLGVGTPTNYGYTF.

The chain couples TRBV2 to TRBJ1-2; no reliable D call. V was pared by 5 bases and J by 2 bases, with 3 bases between. This CDR3 has 11 amino acids. Per the germline V gene, CDR1 is SNHLY and CDR2 is FYNNEI. CDR3 nucleotides: TGTGCCAGCAGTCAGAACTATGGCTACACCTTC. Its translation is CASSQNYGYTF.

The V and J genes are TRBV6-8 and TRBJ2-1, with D tentatively TRBD2 (7 bases). The CDR3 has 16 residues. Trimming shortened V by 7 bases and J by 7 bases, and 23 bases separated the two germline ends. CDR1 is MNHGY and CDR2 is SAAAGT in the germline V gene. In DNA form, the CDR3 reads TGTGCCAGCACGACCCCGTATGGGGGGGCGGAAAATGAGCAGTTCTTC. Translating it yields CASTTPYGGAENEQFF.

The rearrangement uses TRBV9 and TRBJ1-1; 7 positions match TRBD1. Germline V gives CDR1 SGDLS, CDR2 YYNGEE. This CDR3 is 13 amino acids long. V shed 4 bases, J shed 3 bases, and the junction held 3 bases outside the gene matches. CDR3: CASSPGQYTEAFF. CDR3 sequence (DNA): TGTGCCAGCAGCCCGGGACAGTACACTGAAGCTTTCTTT.

This chain links TRBV9 with TRBJ2-1; 13 bases are a match to TRBD2. The ends lost 4 bases at V and 4 bases at J; junction bases unmatched: 8. CDR1 and CDR2 (germline): SGDLS, YYNGEE. The length of the CDR3 is 17 residues. The DNA of the CDR3 is TGTGCCAGCAGCCAAACAGGGACTAGCGGGGAGTACAATGAGCAGTTCTTC. This translates into CASSQTGTSGEYNEQFF.

The chain is built from TRBV5-1 and TRBJ2-7; a possible D gene is TRBD2 (6 bases). The length of the CDR3 is 13 residues. Trimming took 5 bases from V and 3 from J, leaving 12 bases between them. Per germline, CDR1 SGHRS and CDR2 YFSETQ. CDR3 residues: CASRASGVYEQYF. As DNA, the CDR3 is TGCGCCAGCAGGGCATCGGGAGTCTACGAGCAGTACTTC.

The genes are TRBV18 and TRBJ2-5; a weak D match, TRBD2 (5 bases). Germline CDR1 is KGHSH and CDR2 is LQKENI. The CDR3 covers 12 residues. Trimming took off 6 bases at V and 3 bases at J, with 8 bases between the two ends. The CDR3 loop is CASSDWEETQYF. For the CDR3, the DNA is TGTGCCAGCTCGGACTGGGAAGAGACCCAGTACTTC.

J is TRBJ1-2 and V is TRBV5-1; TRBD1 agrees at 8 bases. Germline V CDR1 and CDR2: SGHRS, YFSETQ. The CDR3 runs to 16 residues. V was pared by 0 bases and J by 0 bases, with 4 bases of the junction left unmatched. In nucleotides, the CDR3 is TGCGCCAGCAGCTTGGGGGGACAGGCCTCTAACTATGGCTACACCTTC. Protein: CASSLGGQASNYGYTF.

The J gene is TRBJ2-1, the V gene TRBV5-6, with TRBD1 as a possible D gene (6 bases). The germline V and J ends were trimmed by 5 bases and 1 base, with 16 bases remaining between them. CDR3 length: 16 amino acids. The germline V gene encodes CDR1 SGHDT and CDR2 YYEEEE. The chain's CDR3 is CASSRSRGLSYNEQFF. The CDR3 bases are TGTGCCAGCAGTCGATCTAGGGGGTTGTCCTACAATGAGCAGTTCTTC. Full variable domain (outside the CDR3, taken from reference TRBV5-6 and TRBJ2-1): DAGVTQSPTHLIKTRGQQVTLRCSPKSGHDTVSWYQQALGQGPQFIFQYYEEEERQRGNFPDRFSGHQFPNYSSELNVNALLLGDSALYLCASSRSRGLSYNEQFFGPGTRLTVL.

With regard to this clone: One end of the junction fails to match germline, which may point to a read error. The chain carries TRBV7-9 and TRBJ2-5, with 11 bases aligning to TRBD2. The J call is in doubt because the DNA end fits TRBJ2-7 better. CDR1 and CDR2 (germline): SEHNR, FQNEAQ (reference sequence). This CDR3 spans 14 amino acids. The CDR3 here is CASGLAGGPSEQYF. DNA of the CDR3: TGTGCCAGCGGCTTAGCGGGAGGGCCATCCGAGCAGTACTTC.

Points on this clone: The junction does not match germline at one end; this may be a read error. The rearrangement uses TRBV5-1 and TRBJ1-6, with 8 bases aligning to TRBD1. This CDR3 contains 14 residues. Germline V lookup: CDR1 SGHRS, CDR2 YFSETQ. CDR3 amino acids: CASSFMTGDSHLHF. Written as DNA, the CDR3 is TGCGCCAGCAGCTTTATGACAGGGGATTCACACCTCCACTTT.